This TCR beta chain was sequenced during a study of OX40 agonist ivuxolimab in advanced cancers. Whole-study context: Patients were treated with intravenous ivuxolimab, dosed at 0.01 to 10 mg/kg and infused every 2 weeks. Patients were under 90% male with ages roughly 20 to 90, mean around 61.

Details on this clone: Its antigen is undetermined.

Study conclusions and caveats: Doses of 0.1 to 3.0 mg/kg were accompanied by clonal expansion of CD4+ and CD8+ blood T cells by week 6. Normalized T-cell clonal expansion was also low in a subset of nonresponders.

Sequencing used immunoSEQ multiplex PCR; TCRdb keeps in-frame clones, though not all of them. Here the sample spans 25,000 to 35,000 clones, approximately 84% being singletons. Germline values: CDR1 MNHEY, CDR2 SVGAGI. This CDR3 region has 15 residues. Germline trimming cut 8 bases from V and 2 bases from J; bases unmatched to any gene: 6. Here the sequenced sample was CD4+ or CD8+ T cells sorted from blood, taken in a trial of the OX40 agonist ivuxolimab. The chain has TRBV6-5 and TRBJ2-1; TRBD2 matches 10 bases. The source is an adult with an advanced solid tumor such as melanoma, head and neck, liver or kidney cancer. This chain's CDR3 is CASELAGKPYNEQFF. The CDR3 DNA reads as TGTGCCAGCGAACTAGCGGGGAAGCCCTACAATGAGCAGTTCTTC.